The 30 T cell receptor beta chains below were found in one sample sequenced in a study of vaccination and CD4 T cells after COVID-19. Regarding treatment: approximately nine-day PBMC culture with coronavirus spike peptide pools or control peptides (ViraFEST assay). Their specific antigens are unknown. The Oncomine TCR Beta short-read assay was what sequenced the DNA obtained from cultured CD4+ T cells. Via MiXCR, TCRdb re-called the PCR reads, giving one row per CDR3 protein. The sample has approximately 13,000 distinct CDR3 sequences, under 60% seen once. The sample comprised CD4+ T cells from blood, cultured in vitro. These receptors were collected from a human donor who had recovered from COVID-19.

The V and J genes are TRBV4-1 and TRBJ1-2; D is undetermined. This CDR3 is 15 amino acids long. Germline V gene data show CDR1 as MGHRA and CDR2 as YSYEKL. Trimming took 0 bases from V and 4 from J, leaving 12 bases between them. The CDR3 protein is CASSQDFDTAYGYTF. CDR3 DNA: TGCGCCAGCAGCCAAGATTTCGACACCGCCTATGGCTACACCTTC.

The genes are TRBV20-1 and TRBJ2-5, with 15 nucleotides matching TRBD2. CDR3 size: 16 residues. J lost 4 bases, V lost 1 base, and 4 bases had no gene match. Germline V gene sequence: CDR1 DFQATT, CDR2 SNEGSKA (reference sequence). The CDR3 bases are TGCAGTGCTAGAGTACCGGGACTAGCGGGAGGAGAGACCCAGTACTTC. Translating it yields CSARVPGLAGGETQYF.

The chain uses TRBV19 and TRBJ2-7, with TRBD1 identical over 8 bases. This CDR3 region has 14 residues. The germline gives CDR1 LNHDA, CDR2 SQIVND (reference sequence). Trimming cost V 1 base and J 5 bases; bases outside gene matches: 4. In DNA form, the CDR3 reads TGTGCCAGTAGTATAGTTCCAGGGGGCGACGAGCAGTACTTC. Translating gives CASSIVPGGDEQYF.

A few counts support this clonotype. The chain joins TRBV20-1 to TRBJ2-5; D may match TRBD1 or TRBD2 (5 bases each). V dropped 1 base and J dropped 4 bases, with 16 bases sitting between them. Germline V gene sequence: CDR1 DFQATT, CDR2 SNEGSKA (reference sequence). The CDR3 is 15 amino acids. CDR3 loop: CSARAQETGTETQYF. CDR3 DNA: TGCAGTGCTAGAGCACAGGAAACCGGGACAGAGACCCAGTACTTC.

The chain combines TRBV20-1 with TRBJ2-2, with 12 nucleotides matching TRBD2. The CDR3 has 16 residues. With V trimmed by 0 bases and J by 6 bases, 5 bases remained unmatched. Germline V lookup: CDR1 DFQATT, CDR2 SNEGSKA (reference sequence). The CDR3 DNA reads TGCAGTGCTAGAGATAGACTAGCGGGAGTATCCGGGGAGCTGTTTTTT. Encoded protein: CSARDRLAGVSGELFF.

The chain carries TRBV20-1 and TRBJ2-5; 7 bases line up with TRBD1. CDR3 length: 13 amino acids. V shed 4 bases, J shed 1 base, and the junction held 3 bases outside the gene matches. Germline V gene data show CDR1 as DFQATT and CDR2 as SNEGSKA (reference sequence). The CDR3 nucleotides read TGCAGTGCTACCAGGGACAGCCAAGAGACCCAGTACTTC. It encodes CSATRDSQETQYF.

This clonotype was detected only once. CDR3 loop: CASSQDKWPGVNTEAFF. The CDR3 DNA reads TGTGCCAGCAGCCAAGATAAATGGCCAGGGGTAAACACTGAAGCTTTCTTT. The chain joins TRBV14 to TRBJ1-1; tentative D call: TRBD1 (6 bases). This CDR3 is built from 17 residues. Trimming shortened V by 0 bases and J by 2 bases, and 16 bases separated the two germline ends. Germline-derived CDR1 and CDR2 are SGHDN and FVKESK.

V usage is TRBV6-1 and J usage is TRBJ2-7; 7 nucleotides agree with TRBD2. The CDR3 has 14 amino acids. Germline V gene lookup returns CDR1 MNHNS and CDR2 SASEGT. V gave up 6 bases and J gave up 6 bases; unmatched junction bases: 11. CDR3 amino acids: CASSRAGRGIEQYF. In DNA, the CDR3 is TGTGCCAGCAGCAGAGCGGGAAGAGGAATCGAGCAGTACTTC.

The V call is TRBV28, the J call TRBJ2-5; TRBD2 matches at 11 bases. The CDR3 runs to 15 residues. The germline gives CDR1 MDHEN, CDR2 SYDVKM. Trimming at V came to 6 bases and at J to 5 bases, leaving 8 bases not matched to a gene. The CDR3 region is CASRKTSGSTETQYF. The CDR3 DNA sequence: TGTGCCAGCAGGAAAACTAGCGGGAGTACGGAGACCCAGTACTTC.

V and J are TRBV5-4 and TRBJ2-3, with unresolved D. Germline V gene data show CDR1 as SGHNT and CDR2 as YYREEE (reference sequence). The CDR3 loop spans 13 amino acids. The V gene lost 2 bases and the J gene lost 3 bases, with 7 bases spanning the gap. The CDR3 sequence: CASSLFLTDTQYF. CDR3 bases: TGTGCCAGCAGCTTATTCTTGACAGATACGCAGTATTTT.

The chain links TRBV6-4 to TRBJ2-3, with TRBD2 matching over 7 bases. The CDR3 loop spans 14 amino acids. The ends lost 0 bases at V and 3 bases at J; junction bases unmatched: 0. Germline V gene lookup returns CDR1 MRHNA and CDR2 SNTAGT. CDR3 bases: TGTGCCAGCAGTGACTCGCGGGAGACAGATACGCAGTATTTT. Amino acids: CASSDSRETDTQYF.

This chain joins TRBV6-1 and TRBJ1-4; D gene uncertain. The CDR3 runs to 13 residues. V was clipped by 10 bases and J by 0 bases, with 9 bases between them. CDR1 is MNHNS and CDR2 is SASEGT in the germline V gene. In DNA, the CDR3 is TGTGCCACCAGAGGTGCAACTAATGAAAAACTGTTTTTT. It encodes CATRGATNEKLFF.

The chain recombines TRBV19 with TRBJ1-2; D ambiguous. The CDR3 contains 13 residues. Germline CDR1 LNHDA, CDR2 SQIVND (reference sequence). V dropped 3 bases and J dropped 5 bases, with 10 bases sitting between them. The CDR3 sequence is CASSMVDGYGYTF. CDR3 coding DNA: TGTGCCAGTAGTATGGTGGACGGATATGGCTACACCTTC.

This clonotype was seen more than once but under ten times. The chain couples TRBV18 to TRBJ1-2; D unresolved. CDR1 is KGHSH and CDR2 is LQKENI in the germline V gene. CDR3 length equals 15 residues. The V and J ends lost 0 bases and 4 bases respectively, with 12 bases between them. CDR3 nucleotide sequence: TGTGCCAGCTCACCACCGGGAGACACCTTCTATGGCTACACCTTC. It translates to CASSPPGDTFYGYTF. The entire variable domain, with the rest obtained from reference TRBV18 and TRBJ1-2, is as follows: NAGVMQNPRHLVRRRGQEARLRCSPMKGHSHVYWYRQLPEEGLKFMVYLQKENIIDESGMPKERFSAEFPKEGPSILRIQQVVRGDSAAYFCASSPPGDTFYGYTFGSGTRLTVV.

This chain joins TRBV28 and TRBJ2-2; 7 nucleotides line up with TRBD1. The V gene end was trimmed by 6 bases and the J gene end by 6 bases; junction bases not matched to a gene: 10. Germline V gene data show CDR1 as MDHEN and CDR2 as SYDVKM. The CDR3 extends over 15 amino acids. This chain's CDR3 is CASRQGTRGAGELFF. CDR3 nucleotide sequence: TGTGCCAGCAGACAGGGGACGAGAGGAGCCGGGGAGCTGTTTTTT.

This clonotype was detected only once. The chain recombines TRBV28 with TRBJ1-2; D gene ambiguous. Per germline, CDR1 MDHEN and CDR2 SYDVKM. The CDR3 length is 16 residues. V lost 3 bases, J lost 8 bases, and 22 bases lay in between. The CDR3, as DNA: TGTGCCAGCAGTTTTGAATACTGGAAACCCGTCAAGGGCTACACCTTC. Encoded protein: CASSFEYWKPVKGYTF.

This sequence joins TRBV6-4 and TRBJ2-1, with TRBD2 matching 10 bases. V was clipped by 0 bases and J by 7 bases; unmatched bases: 12. CDR1 MRHNA and CDR2 SNTAGT come from the germline V gene. The CDR3 contains 18 residues. CDR3 sequence reads: CASSDSEASGSSKNEQFF. CDR3 DNA sequence: TGTGCCAGCAGTGACTCTGAGGCTAGCGGGAGTAGTAAGAATGAGCAGTTCTTC.

This rearrangement joins TRBV18 to TRBJ2-1, with 10 bases matching TRBD2. Germline V gene data show CDR1 as KGHSH and CDR2 as LQKENI. The CDR3 runs 16 residues. The trim removed 10 bases at V and 1 base at J, leaving 10 bases unmatched. Here the CDR3 reads CATASSGSESYNEQFF. Written as DNA, the CDR3 is TGTGCCACCGCTTCTAGCGGGAGTGAGTCCTACAATGAGCAGTTCTTC. Full variable domain (outside the CDR3, taken from reference TRBV18 and TRBJ2-1): NAGVMQNPRHLVRRRGQEARLRCSPMKGHSHVYWYRQLPEEGLKFMVYLQKENIIDESGMPKERFSAEFPKEGPSILRIQQVVRGDSAAYFCATASSGSESYNEQFFGPGTRLTVL.

The CDR3 sequence is CAISDVSYNEQFF. The CDR3, as DNA: TGTGCCATCAGTGATGTTTCCTACAATGAGCAGTTCTTC. The V and J genes are TRBV10-3 and TRBJ2-1; D gene unclear. Trimming took off 3 bases at V and 1 base at J, with 4 bases between the two ends. The germline CDR1 and CDR2 sequences are ENHRY and SYGVKD. CDR3 length: 13 residues.

The chain uses TRBV2 and TRBJ2-1, with 8 bases matching TRBD2. Germline V gene sequence: CDR1 SNHLY, CDR2 FYNNEI. The CDR3 is made up of 16 amino acids. Trimming at V came to 4 bases and at J to 8 bases, leaving 13 bases not matched to a gene. The CDR3 loop is CASSGGLAGYGDEQFF. The CDR3, as DNA: TGTGCCAGCAGTGGGGGATTAGCGGGATATGGCGATGAGCAGTTCTTC.

The J gene is TRBJ2-7, the V gene TRBV6-4; 7 nucleotides line up with TRBD1. V lost 5 bases and J lost 1; bases outside the gene matches: 8. The CDR3 length is 15 residues. Per germline, CDR1 MRHNA and CDR2 SNTAGT. The chain's CDR3 is CASSPAPGQSYEQYF. The CDR3 DNA follows: TGTGCCAGCAGTCCTGCCCCGGGACAGTCCTACGAGCAGTACTTC.

The chain has TRBV4-1 and TRBJ1-2, with 7 bases fitting TRBD1. The length of the CDR3 is 13 residues. The junction had 1 base not matched to a gene; V was cut back by 5 bases and J by 1 base. The germline V gene encodes CDR1 MGHRA and CDR2 YSYEKL. The CDR3 protein is CASSRQGNYGYTF. The CDR3 nucleotides are TGCGCCAGCAGCAGACAGGGTAACTATGGCTACACCTTC.

This chain uses TRBV20-1 with TRBJ2-7; the match to TRBD1 covers 7 bases. CDR1 is DFQATT and CDR2 is SNEGSKA in the germline V gene (reference sequence). V lost 3 bases to trimming and J lost 0 bases; unmatched junction nucleotides: 8. The CDR3 is made up of 15 amino acids. The CDR3 reads CSASSGQETSYEQYF. Written as DNA, the CDR3 is TGCAGTGCTAGCAGCGGACAGGAGACCTCCTACGAGCAGTACTTC.

This clonotype showed up just once. The gene calls are TRBV18 and TRBJ1-2; D might be TRBD1 (6 bases). V was clipped by 4 bases and J by 3 bases, with 18 bases between them. Germline CDR1 reads KGHSH; CDR2 reads LQKENI. CDR3 length: 16 amino acids. CDR3 in amino acids: CASSLTPPGADYGYTF. The CDR3 coding sequence is TGTGCCAGCTCACTTACCCCCCCAGGGGCCGACTATGGCTACACCTTC.

Written as DNA, the CDR3 is TGCAGTGCGGGGGACAGGTTCCAGCCCCAGCATTTT. This sequence encodes CSAGDRFQPQHF. The chain combines TRBV20-1 with TRBJ1-5; 8 nucleotides line up with TRBD1. The CDR3 consists of 12 residues. Trimming removed 6 bases from V and 7 bases from J; junction bases left unmatched: 5. Germline CDR1 DFQATT, CDR2 SNEGSKA (reference sequence).

The rearrangement links TRBV19 to TRBJ2-3; D remains ambiguous. This CDR3 contains 12 residues. With 6 bases removed from V and 4 bases from J, the gap between germline ends came to 8 bases. Germline V gene sequence: CDR1 LNHDA, CDR2 SQIVND (reference sequence). The CDR3 here is CASRESSDTQYF. The CDR3 coding sequence is TGTGCCAGTAGGGAGAGTTCAGATACGCAGTATTTT.

This clonotype has just a few counts. The rearrangement uses TRBV30 and TRBJ2-7; 8 nucleotides align to TRBD1. The CDR3 contains 13 residues. Germline V gene sequence: CDR1 GTSNPN, CDR2 SVGIG (reference sequence). V lost 5 bases and J lost 1; bases outside the gene matches: 4. As DNA, the CDR3 is TGTGCCTGGGGGACAGGCTATTCCTACGAGCAGTACTTC. Translation gives CAWGTGYSYEQYF. Full variable domain (outside the CDR3, taken from reference TRBV30 and TRBJ2-7): SQTIHQWPATLVQPVGSPLSLECTVEGTSNPNLYWYRQAAGRGLQLLFYSVGIGQISSEVPQNLSASRPQDRQFILSSKKLLLSDSGFYLCAWGTGYSYEQYFGPGTRLTVT.

V and J are TRBV18 and TRBJ1-2; D unresolved. Germline assignment: CDR1 KGHSH and CDR2 LQKENI. The CDR3 is 12 residues long. V dropped 6 bases and J dropped 4 bases, with 9 bases sitting between them. The DNA of the CDR3 is TGTGCCAGCTCGGGTCAAGCCTATGGCTACACCTTC. Its protein is CASSGQAYGYTF. Full variable domain (remainder filled in from reference TRBV18 and TRBJ1-2): NAGVMQNPRHLVRRRGQEARLRCSPMKGHSHVYWYRQLPEEGLKFMVYLQKENIIDESGMPKERFSAEFPKEGPSILRIQQVVRGDSAAYFCASSGQAYGYTFGSGTRLTVV.

The rearrangement joins TRBV30 to TRBJ1-5; D remains unclear. The CDR3 has 14 residues. V was trimmed by 0 bases and J by 4 bases, leaving 10 bases between them. Germline V gene data show CDR1 as GTSNPN and CDR2 as SVGIG (reference sequence). The CDR3 nucleotides are TGTGCCTGGAGTGTAACGGGGTTGAATCAGCCCCAGCATTTT. It encodes CAWSVTGLNQPQHF.

This clonotype appeared once. The chain uses TRBV19 and TRBJ2-7; possibly TRBD1 for D (5 bases). The V and J ends lost 5 bases and 6 bases respectively, with 14 bases between them. The CDR3 totals 13 residues. The germline V gene has CDR1 LNHDA and CDR2 SQIVND (reference sequence). CDR3 region: CASSYRISGEQYF. Here the CDR3 DNA reads TGTGCCAGTAGTTACAGGATATCGGGCGAGCAGTACTTC.